The present entry profiles one T cell receptor beta chain with its context. Its antigen is still unknown. This entry is derived from a study of shared clonotypes between healthy human individuals. Study findings and constraints: Shared across a few donors were roughly 4.7% of the naive CD4 clonotypes. The small donor group covered limited genetic and exposure diversity. Investigators expected sequencing depth to affect clonotype sharing among donors.

The protocol was immunoSEQ multiplex PCR, while the TCRdb copy is restricted to in-frame clones and leaves out a portion. The sample shows a few million clones, 85% to 95% of them seen only once. This CDR3 has 18 residues. Deletions cut 3 bases from V and 0 bases from J, with 17 bases between. Germline values: CDR1 MNHEY, CDR2 SMNVEV (reference sequence). The sequenced sample consisted of naive CD4+ T cells from PBMCs. Subset here: CD45RA+ positively selected. The source of this sequence is a man younger than 35 in good health. Some clones in this sample may be carry-over from other donors' samples. The chain uses TRBV27 and TRBJ1-4; a possible D gene is TRBD1 (5 bases). The chain's CDR3 is CASSLRGTESATNEKLFF. DNA for the CDR3: TGTGCCAGCAGTTTGAGGGGAACAGAATCTGCAACTAATGAAAAACTGTTTTTT. The full variable domain, completed using reference TRBV27 and TRBJ1-4, is EAQVTQNPRYLITVTGKKLTVTCSQNMNHEYMSWYRQDPGLGLRQIYYSMNVEVTDKGDVPEGYKVSRKEKRNFPLILESPSPNQTSLYFCASSLRGTESATNEKLFFGSGTQLSVL.